This T cell receptor (beta chain) emerged from a study of T cell responses to AZD1222 COVID-19 vaccine (dated by TCRdb to the early 2020s). Broadly, across the study: AZD1222 recipients whose second dose came at about 4 weeks and those whose second dose came at about 12 weeks were combined into one group, since spike-specific TCR depth and breadth did not differ between the two schedules. A total of 230 to 250 trial participants underwent TCR sequencing, of whom around 200 received two doses of AZD1222 and some 26 received two doses of the MenACWY control vaccine. Trial participants were enrolled into age subgroups of 18-55, 56-69 and 70-plus years, which contained about 150, 28 and 57 TCR-sequenced participants, respectively. On the study overall, not on this receptor specifically: Conclusions about previously exposed vaccinees were limited because only five to seven AZD1222 recipients were SARS-CoV-2 seropositive at baseline. Spike-specific TCR breadth and depth rose significantly after two AZD1222 doses compared with day 0 and with MenACWY recipients. Epitopes outside the regions mutated in the B.1.351 and B.1.1.7 variants were reportedly recognized by nearly half of the unique spike-specific TCRs. Participants were mostly white British, with more females than males. The authors suggested clonal diversity may have been underestimated. Vaccine-associated CD4 TCRs spanned the whole spike protein, with dominant responses in regions 160-218 and 743-854. Because no day 14 peak-response samples were available, repertoires were characterized only after the peak T cell response. In the small 56-69-year group, the increase in depth fell short of significance, most likely because of low power.

The CDR3 regions of human TCRbeta chains were analyzed by immunosequencing. Per the authors' processing: TCRs in the repertoires were matched against a reference library of SARS-CoV-2-specific TCRs that had been generated with the MIRA antigen-specificity platform. Breadth was defined as the fraction of unique TCRs that were SARS-CoV-2-associated, and depth was defined as the fraction of total T cells that were SARS-CoV-2-associated. Using the MIRA data, every spike-specific TCR was mapped to the spike region that the TCR reacted to and assigned to either a CD4 or a CD8 class. Log10-transformed breadth and depth values were compared by one-way ANOVA with Sidak's multiple comparisons tests. Sourced from immuneACCESS, this table was stored by TCRdb with only in-frame sequences that have V and J called. A share of the clones is absent; for the studies checked, an unresolved V gene accounts for under half, and the remainder has no known explanation. V and J calls and clone size come straight from that table; D and trimming were deduced from the DNA. Across this sample there are over 140,000 clones, with around nine tenths seen only once. Jointly, the top ten make up approximately 4.8% of the sample.

Concerning this clone itself: Its binding antigen is unknown. Base qualities are not recorded, but no much larger clone differs from it by a single base.

According to the study, the label for this sample's time point signals: baseline before first vaccination. Samples from vaccinated people were obtained from the UK trials COV001 and COV002, which included a single-blind randomized controlled phase 2/3 trial of AZD1222 (ChAdOx1 nCoV-19) in healthy adults. For TCRbeta chain sequencing, PBMC samples were collected from trial participants at day 0 and at day 28 after the second dose. The specimen was peripheral blood, collected on day 0 of AZD1222 vaccination. The source is an adult in good health.

The CDR3 loop reads CASSQVATMGYEQYF. The DNA reads TGTGCCAGCAGCCAAGTTGCAACGATGGGCTACGAGCAGTACTTC. In this chain, TRBV4-2 is recombined with TRBJ2-7, with the identity of the D gene unclear. A distance of 13 bases separates the germline ends of V and J, which lose 1 base and 3 bases respectively. As encoded in the germline V gene, CDR1 is LGHNA while CDR2 is YNFKEQ. From the cysteine through the phenylalanine, the CDR3 covers 15 amino acids. The CDR3 DNA has 45 bases and is translated from base 1.